Included here is one T cell receptor (beta chain) sequence, with context. This entry belongs to a study of shared T cell receptors in the human thymus. Looked up from germline, CDR1 is MNHEY and CDR2 is SMNVEV (reference sequence). The CDR3 is made up of 14 amino acids. After removal of 2 bases from V and 4 bases from J, the junction contained 3 bases not matched to a gene. Data came from immunoSEQ multiplex PCR; TCRdb stores just in-frame clones and leaves some out. The profile shows about 660,000 clones, approximately 90% of them singletons. The same data also contributed to another study, on human thymus T cells. From that second work: Resections removed during corrective heart surgery provided the thymus tissue used. It looked as if thymic and blood repertoires used V and J genes in a biased way. Related research described strongly overlapping thymic repertoires in unrelated people.

This chain joins TRBV27 and TRBJ2-3; 7 bases are shared with TRBD1. The sequence was obtained from a boy less than two years old with a congenital heart defect. The sequencing sample was made of thymocytes. The CDR3 DNA reads TGTGCCAGCAGTTTAACAGGGGATCCAGATACGCAGTATTTT. It specifies CASSLTGDPDTQYF.